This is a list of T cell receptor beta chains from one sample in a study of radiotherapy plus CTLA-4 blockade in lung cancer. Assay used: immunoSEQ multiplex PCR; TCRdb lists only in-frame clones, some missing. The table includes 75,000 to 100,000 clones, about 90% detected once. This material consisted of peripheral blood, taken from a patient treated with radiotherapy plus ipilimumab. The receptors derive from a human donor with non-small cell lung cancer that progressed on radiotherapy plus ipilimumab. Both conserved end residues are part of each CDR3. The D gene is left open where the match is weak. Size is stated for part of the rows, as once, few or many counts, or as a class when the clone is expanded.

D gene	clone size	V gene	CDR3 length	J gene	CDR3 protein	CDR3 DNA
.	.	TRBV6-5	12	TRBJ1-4	CASSEFGEKLFF	TGTGCCAGCAGCGAATTTGGTGAAAAACTGTTTTTT
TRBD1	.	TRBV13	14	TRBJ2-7	CASSFTDRGGEQYF	TGTGCCAGCAGCTTTACCGACAGGGGCGGCGAGCAGTACTTC
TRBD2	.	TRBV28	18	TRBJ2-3	CASSLGPGLAASTDTQYF	TGTGCCAGCAGTTTGGGTCCGGGACTAGCGGCTAGCACAGATACGCAGTATTTT
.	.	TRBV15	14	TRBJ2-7	CATSRDVRGLGQYF	TGTGCCACCAGCAGAGATGTCAGGGGATTGGGGCAGTACTTC
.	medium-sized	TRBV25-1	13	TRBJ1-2	CASSEGDWGPITF	TGTGCCAGCAGTGAGGGGGATTGGGGGCCAATTACCTTC
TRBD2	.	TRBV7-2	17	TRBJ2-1	CASSISGGAGGPHEQFF	TGTGCCAGCAGTATCTCCGGGGGAGCGGGAGGGCCCCATGAGCAGTTCTTC
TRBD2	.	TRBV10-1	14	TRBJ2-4	CASSEGGSKNIQYF	TGCGCCAGCAGTGAAGGCGGGAGTAAAAACATTCAGTACTTC
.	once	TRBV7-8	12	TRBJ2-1	CASSLVANEQFF	TGTGCCAGCAGCTTAGTGGCCAATGAGCAGTTCTTC
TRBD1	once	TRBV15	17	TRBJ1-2	CATSREITGTGNYGYTF	TGTGCCACCAGCAGAGAAATTACCGGGACAGGGAACTATGGCTACACCTTC
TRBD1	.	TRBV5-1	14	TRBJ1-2	CASSLQGADYGYTF	TGCGCCAGCAGCTTGCAGGGGGCTGACTATGGCTACACCTTC
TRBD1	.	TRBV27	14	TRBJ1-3	CASRLTGGGNTIYF	TGTGCCAGCAGGCTGACAGGGGGCGGAAACACCATATATTTT
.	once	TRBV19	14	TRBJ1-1	CASTLRGLDTEAFF	TGTGCCAGTACCCTAAGGGGCCTGGACACTGAAGCTTTCTTT
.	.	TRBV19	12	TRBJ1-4	CASSRNNEKLFF	TGTGCCAGTAGTCGTAATAATGAAAAACTGTTTTTT
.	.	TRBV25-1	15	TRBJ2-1	CASSESKPTGDEQFF	TGTGCCAGCAGTGAATCCAAGCCCACGGGGGATGAGCAGTTCTTC
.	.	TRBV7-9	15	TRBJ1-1	CASSARMSGNTEAFF	TGTGCCAGCAGTGCGAGGATGAGTGGGAACACTGAAGCTTTCTTT
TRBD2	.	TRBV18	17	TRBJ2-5	CASSPPGLAGGGGTQYF	TGTGCCAGCTCACCTCCCGGACTAGCGGGAGGTGGAGGGACCCAGTACTTC
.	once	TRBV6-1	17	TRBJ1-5	CASSATGAWGWDQPQHF	TGTGCCAGCAGTGCCACCGGCGCATGGGGGTGGGATCAGCCCCAGCATTTT
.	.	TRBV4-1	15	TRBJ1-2	CASNQDLRTNYGYTF	TGCGCCAGCAACCAAGATCTGCGGACTAACTATGGCTACACCTTC
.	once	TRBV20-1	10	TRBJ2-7	CSVFSGEQYF	TGCAGTGTGTTCTCGGGGGAGCAGTACTTC
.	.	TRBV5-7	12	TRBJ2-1	CASTGRFGEQFF	TGTGCCAGCACCGGGCGTTTTGGGGAGCAGTTCTTC
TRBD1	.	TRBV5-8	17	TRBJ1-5	CASSPITGAYSNQPQHF	TGTGCCAGCAGTCCAATAACAGGGGCCTATAGCAATCAGCCCCAGCATTTT
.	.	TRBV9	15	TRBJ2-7	CASSVGAANDYEQYF	TGTGCCAGCAGCGTCGGGGCGGCCAATGACTACGAGCAGTACTTC
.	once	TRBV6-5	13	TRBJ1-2	CASRPGTPYGYTF	TGTGCCAGCAGGCCCGGGACGCCGTATGGCTACACCTTC
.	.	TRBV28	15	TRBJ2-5	CASSFDLGFQETQYF	TGTGCCAGCAGTTTTGATTTGGGGTTTCAAGAGACCCAGTACTTC
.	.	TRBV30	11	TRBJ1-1	CASRGTGEAFF	TGTGCCTCCCGAGGGACGGGTGAAGCTTTCTTT
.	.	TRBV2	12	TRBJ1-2	CASSEFGYGYTF	TGTGCCAGCAGTGAGTTTGGCTATGGCTACACCTTC
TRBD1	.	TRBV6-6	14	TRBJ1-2	CASRGTGGNYGYTF	TGTGCCAGCAGAGGAACAGGGGGTAACTATGGCTACACCTTC
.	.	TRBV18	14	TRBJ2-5	CASSLSGTEETQYF	TGTGCCAGCTCACTTTCCGGGACCGAAGAGACCCAGTACTTC
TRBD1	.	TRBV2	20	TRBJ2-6	CATLPGQGISAESGANALTF	TGTGCCACGCTCCCGGGACAGGGCATTTCCGCGGAGTCTGGGGCCAACGCCCTGACTTTC
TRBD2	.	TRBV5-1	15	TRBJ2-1	CASRSSGAGYNEQFF	TGCGCCAGCAGGAGTAGCGGGGCGGGATACAATGAGCAGTTCTTC
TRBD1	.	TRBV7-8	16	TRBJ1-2	CASSLARDRANYGYTF	TGTGCCAGCAGCTTAGCGAGGGACAGGGCAAACTATGGCTACACCTTC
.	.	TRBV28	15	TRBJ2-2	CASSLSGRPRFELFF	TGTGCCAGCAGTTTAAGCGGCAGGCCCAGATTTGAGCTGTTTTTT
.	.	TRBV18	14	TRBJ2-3	CASSPPGLGDTQYF	TGTGCCAGCTCACCACCGGGGTTGGGAGATACGCAGTATTTT
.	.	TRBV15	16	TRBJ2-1	CATSRHKGSSYNEQFF	TGTGCCACCAGCAGGCATAAAGGGAGCTCCTACAATGAGCAGTTCTTC
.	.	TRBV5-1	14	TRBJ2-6	CASSAPPKANVLTF	TGCGCCAGCAGCGCTCCCCCGAAGGCCAACGTCCTGACTTTC
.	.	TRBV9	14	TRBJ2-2	CASSPTSITGELFF	TGTGCCAGCAGCCCGACTAGTATTACCGGGGAGCTGTTTTTT
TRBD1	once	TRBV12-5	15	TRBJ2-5	CASGLAQGAMQTQYF	TGTGCTAGTGGTTTGGCCCAGGGGGCGATGCAGACCCAGTACTTC
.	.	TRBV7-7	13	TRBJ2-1	CASSLDLSNEQFF	TGTGCTAGCAGCTTAGATCTGTCTAATGAGCAGTTCTTC
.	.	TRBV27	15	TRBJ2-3	CASSLGLRSTDTQYF	TGTGCCAGCAGTTTAGGTTTGCGGAGCACAGATACGCAGTATTTT